These 29 T cell receptor beta chains share one sample of origin, sequenced in a study of CD8 T cells in ankylosing spondylitis. MiXCR was run by TCRdb on the 5' RACE reads, yielding one entry per CDR3 protein. The table records roughly 220,000 distinct CDR3 sequences, over 9.5% of them present only once. Sequencing used blood, either unsorted or a sorted T cell fraction (not recorded which). These TCRs come from a male donor with ankylosing spondylitis or in good health (not recorded which).

This clonotype has ten or more counts. The chain employs TRBV20-1 and TRBJ2-5, with D perhaps TRBD1 (5 bases). The CDR3 consists of 15 residues. Germline V lookup: CDR1 DFQATT, CDR2 SNEGSKA (reference sequence). V was trimmed by 0 bases and J by 1 base, leaving 12 bases between them. DNA of the CDR3: TGCAGTGCTAGAGATGGGGCAGGTCCCCAAGAGACCCAGTACTTC. Protein product: CSARDGAGPQETQYF.

This clonotype was detected many times. This sequence joins TRBV20-1 and TRBJ1-5; weak D call: TRBD1 (6 bases). The germline gives CDR1 DFQATT, CDR2 SNEGSKA (reference sequence). The CDR3 is 14 amino acids. Trimming took 4 bases from V and 2 from J, leaving 12 bases between them. The CDR3 loop is CSATLTGRNQPQHF. In DNA, the CDR3 is TGCAGTGCTACTCTAACAGGGCGCAATCAGCCCCAGCATTTT.

This clonotype has a count of ten or more. V is TRBV28 and J is TRBJ2-7, with TRBD2 as a possible D gene (6 bases). Germline lookup yields CDR1 MDHEN and CDR2 SYDVKM. With 6 bases removed from V and 6 bases from J, the gap between germline ends came to 18 bases. The CDR3 runs 14 residues. The CDR3 protein is CASRSSGVEVEQYF. The CDR3 region has the DNA TGTGCCAGCAGATCCTCGGGGGTCGAGGTCGAGCAGTACTTC. Full variable domain (missing parts from reference TRBV28 and TRBJ2-7): DVKVTQSSRYLVKRTGEKVFLECVQDMDHENMFWYRQDPGLGLRLIYFSYDVKMKEKGDIPEGYSVSREKKERFSLILESASTNQTSMYLCASRSSGVEVEQYFGPGTRLTVT.

CDR3 residues: CASSLTLTSGGTGELFF. The DNA of the CDR3 is TGTGCCAGCAGCTTAACCCTTACTAGCGGGGGGACCGGGGAGCTGTTTTTT. J is TRBJ2-2 and V is TRBV7-6; 12 bases match TRBD2. The CDR3 extends over 17 amino acids. Germline trimming cut 2 bases from V and 5 bases from J; bases unmatched to any gene: 6. The germline CDR1 and CDR2 sequences are SGHVS and FNYEAQ.

The V and J genes are TRBV18 and TRBJ1-4, with D unresolved. The CDR3 spans 14 residues. V lost 2 bases and J lost 4, with 8 bases in between. The germline V gene has CDR1 KGHSH and CDR2 LQKENI. DNA for the CDR3: TGTGCCAGCTCACCAGGGCAGGATAATGAAAAACTGTTTTTT. It specifies CASSPGQDNEKLFF.

The chain couples TRBV5-1 to TRBJ1-5; 11 positions agree with TRBD1. With V trimmed by 3 bases and J by 5 bases, 4 bases remained unmatched. Germline CDR1 SGHRS, CDR2 YFSETQ. This CDR3 has 15 residues. CDR3 sequence reads: CASSSGTGGDQPQHF. The CDR3 nucleotides read TGCGCCAGCAGCTCGGGGACAGGGGGTGATCAGCCCCAGCATTTT.

The table lists this clonotype with a few counts. The rearrangement uses TRBV7-2 and TRBJ2-5; 7 positions agree with TRBD1. The trim removed 5 bases at V and 4 bases at J, leaving 10 bases unmatched. This CDR3 region has 15 residues. CDR1 and CDR2 from the germline V gene are SGHTA and FQGNSA. The CDR3 sequence: CASSPRTGQTETQYF. The CDR3, as DNA: TGTGCCAGCAGCCCCAGGACAGGTCAAACAGAGACCCAGTACTTC.

This clonotype was picked up many times. The chain carries TRBV5-1 and TRBJ2-7; possibly TRBD2 for D (6 bases). V lost 4 bases and J 2 bases, leaving 13 bases between the germline ends. Per the germline V gene, CDR1 is SGHRS and CDR2 is YFSETQ. CDR3 length: 14 residues. Here the CDR3 reads CASSGGLIPYEQYF. The CDR3 nucleotides are TGCGCCAGCAGCGGGGGACTTATACCCTACGAGCAGTACTTC. Variable domain in full (rest from reference TRBV5-1 and TRBJ2-7): KAGVTQTPRYLIKTRGQQVTLSCSPISGHRSVSWYQQTPGQGLQFLFEYFSETQRNKGNFPGRFSGRQFSNSRSEMNVSTLELGDSALYLCASSGGLIPYEQYFGPGTRLTVT.

Ten or more counts support this clonotype. V is TRBV11-2 and J is TRBJ2-7; possibly TRBD1 for D (5 bases). The CDR3 sequence is 15 residues long. The germline V gene encodes CDR1 SGHAT and CDR2 FQNNGV. V was cut by 5 bases and J by 0 bases, with 14 bases left in between. CDR3 sequence: CASSLNSGFSYEQYF. CDR3 bases: TGTGCCAGCAGCCTCAACTCAGGGTTCTCCTACGAGCAGTACTTC. Looking up the rest from reference TRBV11-2 and TRBJ2-7 gives the full variable domain: EAGVAQSPRYKIIEKRQSVAFWCNPISGHATLYWYQQILGQGPKLLIQFQNNGVVDDSQLPKDRFSAERLKGVDSTLKIQPAKLEDSAVYLCASSLNSGFSYEQYFGPGTRLTVT.

This clonotype was seen a few times. The chain joins TRBV7-2 to TRBJ2-3; 11 nucleotides match TRBD2. V was pared by 3 bases and J by 5 bases, with 7 bases of the junction left unmatched. This CDR3 spans 16 amino acids. Germline V gene sequence: CDR1 SGHTA, CDR2 FQGNSA. In nucleotides, the CDR3 is TGTGCCAGCAGCTTTTTAGCGGGGGGGCAGGTAGATACGCAGTATTTT. Protein: CASSFLAGGQVDTQYF.

A remark on this clonotype: An end of the junction does not agree with germline; a read error may underlie this. The V call is TRBV20-1, the J call TRBJ2-3; 9 bases match TRBD1. The V gene's germline CDR1 is DFQATT and CDR2 SNEGSKA (reference sequence). The CDR3 covers 15 residues. This CDR3 is CCASRTGAINGTQYF. The CDR3 coding sequence is TGCTGTGCTAGTAGGACAGGGGCGATCAATGGAACGCAGTATTTT.

This clonotype was observed a handful of times. The chain has TRBV20-1 and TRBJ2-3; D possibly corresponds to TRBD1 (5 bases). Trimming took 3 bases from V and 0 from J, leaving 13 bases between them. This CDR3 comprises 15 residues. Germline loops: CDR1 DFQATT, CDR2 SNEGSKA (reference sequence). The CDR3 region is CSASTDRRSTDTQYF. In DNA, the CDR3 is TGCAGTGCTAGTACTGACAGACGTAGCACAGATACGCAGTATTTT.

The rearrangement links TRBV27 to TRBJ1-4; 7 bases map to TRBD1. The CDR3 loop spans 13 amino acids. Losses at the gene ends were 7 bases for V and 8 bases for J; bases not matched to a gene: 7. In germline, CDR1 is MNHEY, CDR2 SMNVEV (reference sequence). As DNA, the CDR3 is TGTGCCAGCACCTCAGGGGGGCGCGAAAAACTGTTTTTT. Its protein is CASTSGGREKLFF.

The table lists this clonotype with many counts. This chain uses TRBV24-1 with TRBJ2-1; TRBD2 matches at 9 bases. J was trimmed by 9 bases and V by 3 bases; bases with no gene match: 8. Germline V gene data show CDR1 as KGHDR and CDR2 as SFDVKD. This CDR3 is built from 15 residues. The CDR3 sequence is CATSDTRGGALEQFF. The CDR3, as DNA: TGTGCCACCAGTGATACCCGCGGGGGGGCCCTTGAGCAGTTCTTC.

CDR3 sequence reads: CASSFNGGETQYF. CDR3 nucleotides: TGTGCCAGCAGCTTTAACGGAGGCGAGACCCAGTACTTC. The chain couples TRBV7-2 to TRBJ2-5; possibly TRBD2 for D (5 bases). Trimming cost V 3 bases and J 5 bases, with 10 bases left between them. This CDR3 contains 13 residues. CDR1 and CDR2 from the germline V gene are SGHTA and FQGNSA.

Ten or more counts support this clonotype. The V gene is TRBV20-1, the J gene TRBJ2-3; 10 positions agree with TRBD2. Germline CDR1 reads DFQATT; CDR2 reads SNEGSKA (reference sequence). J gave up 2 bases and V 6 bases, and 5 bases lay outside the gene matches. The CDR3 covers 14 residues. CDR3 residues: CSALAGDSTDTQYF. Here the CDR3 DNA reads TGCAGTGCCCTAGCGGGGGACTCCACAGATACGCAGTATTTT.

This clonotype was picked up many times. The J gene is TRBJ1-1, the V gene TRBV4-2; the match to TRBD1 covers 9 bases. The CDR3 runs to 16 residues. Germline V gene sequence: CDR1 LGHNA, CDR2 YNFKEQ. J lost 5 bases, V lost 0 bases, and 7 bases had no gene match. CDR3 nucleotide sequence: TGTGCCAGCAGCCAAGAAATCGACAGGGGGAGAACTGAAGCTTTCTTT. Its protein product is CASSQEIDRGRTEAFF.

This clonotype has a handful of counts. The V call is TRBV20-1, the J call TRBJ1-6; no reliable D call. Germline CDR1 reads DFQATT; CDR2 reads SNEGSKA (reference sequence). Trimming removed 0 bases at V and 1 base at J, with 10 bases between. CDR3 length: 16 residues. The CDR3 is CSARDRGVSYNSPLHF. CDR3 sequence (DNA): TGCAGTGCTAGAGATCGCGGGGTTTCCTATAATTCACCCCTCCACTTT.

In this sample, this clonotype turned up many times. This chain joins TRBV7-8 and TRBJ2-1, with D perhaps matching TRBD1 or TRBD2 (5 bases each). V lost 5 bases to trimming and J lost 5 bases, with 10 bases between them. CDR3 length equals 13 residues. The germline V gene has CDR1 SGHVS and CDR2 FQNEAQ. The CDR3: CASSPGTHNEQFF. DNA of the CDR3: TGTGCCAGCAGCCCGGGGACCCACAATGAGCAGTTCTTC.

This chain links TRBV29-1 with TRBJ1-1, with 7 bases fitting TRBD1. The CDR3 spans 14 residues. The germline V gene has CDR1 SQVTM and CDR2 ANQGSEA. The ends lost 4 bases at V and 4 bases at J; junction bases unmatched: 9. The CDR3 DNA reads TGCAGCGTTGGACAGGGCTCGTCGGGCACTGAAGCTTTCTTT. Amino acid sequence: CSVGQGSSGTEAFF.

This clonotype was counted ten times or more. The gene calls are TRBV12-3 or TRBV12-4 and TRBJ2-5, with a tentative D call TRBD2 (6 bases). This CDR3 has 14 amino acids. The V and J ends lost 5 bases and 5 bases respectively, with 15 bases between them. CDR3 nucleotide sequence: TGTGCCAGCAGTATGTCCGGGGGTTGGGAGACCCAGTACTTC. Translated, it gives CASSMSGGWETQYF.

This clonotype was observed many times. The J gene is TRBJ2-3, the V gene TRBV12-3 or TRBV12-4; a weak D match, TRBD1 (6 bases). Trimming removed 1 base from V and 3 bases from J, with 11 bases in between. The CDR3 spans 15 residues. The CDR3 coding sequence is TGTGCCAGCAGTTTAGAGTACAGGGTGACAGATACGCAGTATTTT. Its protein product is CASSLEYRVTDTQYF.

This clonotype was recorded at least ten times. This chain uses TRBV20-1 with TRBJ1-6, with D possibly being TRBD1 (5 bases). Germline assignment: CDR1 DFQATT and CDR2 SNEGSKA (reference sequence). V lost 3 bases and J 8 bases, leaving 14 bases between the germline ends. CDR3 length: 14 residues. CDR3 protein: CSARREGFDSPLHF. The CDR3 DNA reads TGCAGTGCTAGGCGAGAGGGGTTCGATTCACCCCTCCACTTT.

In this sample, this clonotype turned up many times. The V gene is TRBV4-2, the J gene TRBJ2-7; 9 nucleotides line up with TRBD1. Germline values: CDR1 LGHNA, CDR2 YNFKEQ. CDR3 length: 14 amino acids. V shed 1 base, J shed 7 bases, and the junction held 5 bases outside the gene matches. CDR3 nucleotides: TGTGCCAGCAGCCAAGGGACAGGGGCTATAGAGCAGTACTTC. Residues: CASSQGTGAIEQYF.

Many counts were recorded for this clonotype. The chain couples TRBV5-1 to TRBJ2-2, with D unresolved. The germline CDR1 and CDR2 sequences are SGHRS and YFSETQ. The CDR3 covers 12 residues. Trimming removed 4 bases at V and 6 bases at J, with 7 bases between. The CDR3 DNA sequence: TGCGCCAGCAGCCCGCAAGCCGGGGAGCTGTTTTTT. It encodes CASSPQAGELFF.

The DNA of the CDR3 is TGTGCCCGCCTAGACAGGGCACAATCCCTCGATACGCAGTATTTT. Translating it yields CARLDRAQSLDTQYF. The V gene is TRBV30, the J gene TRBJ2-3, with TRBD1 identical over 7 bases. The CDR3 covers 15 residues. The germline gives CDR1 GTSNPN, CDR2 SVGIG (reference sequence). The J segment lost 6 bases and the V segment lost 8 bases, leaving 17 bases of the junction unmatched.

About this clonotype: Since a much larger clone is just one base distant, this may be a read error. The chain joins TRBV20-1 to TRBJ2-1, with TRBD2 as a possible D gene (6 bases). The CDR3 has 17 residues. Per the germline V gene, CDR1 is DFQATT and CDR2 is SNEGSKA (reference sequence). V lost 0 bases and J lost 8, with 23 bases in between. The CDR3 is CSARDRLESGFNDEQFF. The CDR3 DNA follows: TGCAGTGCTAGAGATCGGTTAGAAAGCGGGTTCAACGATGAGCAGTTCTTC.

This clonotype was observed a few times. CDR3 residues: CASSLEGTNAQETQYF. The CDR3 DNA reads as TGCGCCAGCAGCTTGGAGGGGACCAATGCCCAAGAGACCCAGTACTTC. V usage is TRBV5-1 and J usage is TRBJ2-5; either TRBD1 or TRBD2 may supply D (5 bases each). The CDR3 is made up of 16 amino acids. V was shortened by 0 bases and J by 1 base, with 13 bases between the two germline ends. Germline V CDR1 and CDR2: SGHRS, YFSETQ. Based on the CDR3 plus reference TRBV5-1 and TRBJ2-5, the full variable domain is KAGVTQTPRYLIKTRGQQVTLSCSPISGHRSVSWYQQTPGQGLQFLFEYFSETQRNKGNFPGRFSGRQFSNSRSEMNVSTLELGDSALYLCASSLEGTNAQETQYFGPGTRLLVL.

This clonotype has just a few counts. The rearrangement uses TRBV3-1 and TRBJ2-7, with D maybe TRBD2 (6 bases). Trimming pared 6 bases from V and 2 bases from J, leaving 11 bases between. This CDR3 region has 13 residues. Germline-derived CDR1 and CDR2 are LGHDT and YNNKEL (reference sequence). The CDR3 is CASSRDLPYEQYF. CDR3 sequence (DNA): TGTGCCAGCAGTCGGGACTTGCCCTACGAGCAGTACTTC.